One sample yielded the 20 T cell receptor beta chains listed below, sequenced in a study of T cells in Graves' hyperthyroidism and ophthalmopathy. Amplification yielded TCR beta CDR3 regions, with RNA transcripts as the source. The HTBI primer set drove a first-round RT-PCR of the TCR CDR3. TCRdb recomputed calls from the multiplex PCR reads with MiXCR, one row per CDR3 protein. Of hundreds of thousands of distinct CDR3 sequences listed, around 15% are singletons. The sample was blood. Receptors originate from a man in his fifties or sixties with Graves' ophthalmopathy.

The genes are TRBV25-1 and TRBJ1-5; 7 nucleotides agree with TRBD1. The germline V gene encodes CDR1 MGHDK and CDR2 SYGVNS. The CDR3 extends over 13 amino acids. The V gene end was trimmed by 7 bases and the J gene end by 6 bases; junction bases not matched to a gene: 6. CDR3 sequence (DNA): TGTGCCAGCACAGGGGGAAGGGGTCAGCCCCAGCATTTT. Its translation: CASTGGRGQPQHF.

This clonotype was recorded at least ten times. The CDR3: CASSVGGMGARETQYF. The CDR3 coding sequence is TGTGCCAGCAGCGTTGGCGGAATGGGGGCCCGGGAGACCCAGTACTTC. The rearrangement links TRBV9 to TRBJ2-5, with D perhaps matching TRBD1 (6 bases). The CDR3 has 16 residues. Germline assignment: CDR1 SGDLS and CDR2 YYNGEE. V lost 2 bases to trimming and J lost 5 bases, with 19 bases between them.

Only a few counts were recorded for this clonotype. The CDR3 DNA follows: TGTGCCAGCAGCCCACGGGACAGGGGAAACTCTGGAAACACCATATATTTT. Translating gives CASSPRDRGNSGNTIYF. The V call is TRBV5-8, the J call TRBJ1-3; 10 nucleotides agree with TRBD1. The CDR3 loop spans 17 amino acids. The V and J ends lost 4 bases and 0 bases, in that order; junction bases with no gene match: 7. Germline V lookup: CDR1 SGHTS, CDR2 YDEGEE.

A few counts support this clonotype. The chain uses TRBV19 and TRBJ2-1; D not certain. The germline CDR1 and CDR2 sequences are LNHDA and SQIVND (reference sequence). V lost 2 bases, J lost 4 bases, and 6 bases lay in between. The CDR3 runs to 13 residues. CDR3 protein: CASSIYRYNEQFF. Here the CDR3 DNA reads TGTGCCAGTAGTATATACCGTTACAATGAGCAGTTCTTC.

This clonotype appeared a few times. The chain couples TRBV4-1 to TRBJ2-5; 7 bases align to TRBD1. The trim removed 8 bases at V and 2 bases at J, leaving 8 bases unmatched. The germline CDR1 and CDR2 sequences are MGHRA and YSYEKL. The CDR3 length is 14 residues. In nucleotides, the CDR3 is TGCGCCAGCTCTAGGGGGCTAGAGCAAGAGACCCAGTACTTC. Translated, it gives CASSRGLEQETQYF.

This clonotype was counted at least ten times. The V gene is TRBV12-3 or TRBV12-4, the J gene TRBJ2-1; D might be TRBD2 (6 bases). V was pared by 6 bases and J by 6 bases, with 15 bases between. The CDR3 length is 14 residues. The CDR3 loop is CASRLVGEVNEQFF. The CDR3 nucleotides read TGTGCCAGCAGGCTAGTGGGGGAGGTCAATGAGCAGTTCTTC.

In this sample, this clonotype turned up many times. The CDR3 DNA reads as TGCAGTGCTAGAGATGGGGCAGGGTGGCCTGAAGCTTTCTTT. It codes for CSARDGAGWPEAFF. This chain links TRBV20-1 with TRBJ1-1, with TRBD1 as a possible D gene (5 bases). V dropped 0 bases and J dropped 6 bases, with 14 bases sitting between them. The germline V gene encodes CDR1 DFQATT and CDR2 SNEGSKA (reference sequence). CDR3 length: 14 residues.

The sample holds many counts of this clonotype. J is TRBJ2-2 and V is TRBV30; possibly TRBD1 or TRBD2 for D (5 bases each). Trimming removed 5 bases from V and 1 base from J, with 11 bases in between. The CDR3 is made up of 14 amino acids. Germline CDR1 is GTSNPN and CDR2 is SVGIG (reference sequence). The CDR3 nucleotides read TGTGCCTGGTCCGGGACGGGGAACACCGGGGAGCTGTTTTTT. This encodes CAWSGTGNTGELFF.

The rearrangement joins TRBV5-1 to TRBJ1-1; 7 bases map to TRBD1. Germline V gene data show CDR1 as SGHRS and CDR2 as YFSETQ. This CDR3 is built from 14 residues. The V gene end was trimmed by 4 bases and the J gene end by 1 base; junction bases not matched to a gene: 4. The CDR3 DNA follows: TGCGCCAGCAGCACAGGGGAGGAGAACACTGAAGCTTTCTTT. It codes for CASSTGEENTEAFF.

This clonotype was seen a single time. V is TRBV10-2 and J is TRBJ1-1, with a tentative D call TRBD1 (5 bases). V lost 3 bases to trimming and J lost 3 bases, with 11 bases between them. The CDR3 consists of 14 residues. Germline assignment: CDR1 WSHSY and CDR2 SAAADI. For the CDR3, the DNA is TGCGCCAGCAGTGATGGGGGTTGGTACACTGAAGCTTTCTTT. Its protein product is CASSDGGWYTEAFF.

This chain joins TRBV20-1 and TRBJ1-4; D call uncertain. Per germline, CDR1 DFQATT and CDR2 SNEGSKA (reference sequence). This CDR3 has 15 amino acids. V was clipped by 2 bases and J by 0 bases, with 10 bases between them. The CDR3 DNA reads as TGCAGTGCTAGACACCAGGAGGCAACTAATGAAAAACTGTTTTTT. Residues: CSARHQEATNEKLFF.

To note about this clonotype: One junction end disagrees with the germline gene, perhaps due to a read error. The chain employs TRBV5-5 and TRBJ2-7, with 7 bases lining up with TRBD2. CDR1 and CDR2 from the germline V gene are SGHKS and YYEKEE (reference sequence). The CDR3 has 17 amino acids. CDR3 DNA sequence: TGCGCCAGCAGCCAAGCCCCGACTAGCTACAGGTCCTACGAGCAGTACTTC. Protein sequence: CASSQAPTSYRSYEQYF.

This clonotype was counted at least ten times. The J gene is TRBJ2-5, the V gene TRBV7-2; D ambiguous. This CDR3 is 14 amino acids long. Trimming cost V 5 bases and J 4 bases, with 14 bases left between them. CDR1 SGHTA and CDR2 FQGNSA come from the germline V gene. This chain's CDR3 is CASSDGPGSETQYF. For the CDR3, the DNA is TGTGCCAGCAGCGATGGTCCGGGCTCAGAGACCCAGTACTTC.

This clonotype showed up many times. J is TRBJ1-5 and V is TRBV12-3 or TRBV12-4; D is unresolved. V lost 7 bases to trimming and J lost 0 bases, with 7 bases between them. The CDR3 extends over 13 amino acids. The CDR3 nucleotides are TGTGCCAGCACCCTTTCTAGCAATCAGCCCCAGCATTTT. Protein: CASTLSSNQPQHF.

This clonotype came up a few times. The rearrangement joins TRBV14 to TRBJ2-5; D is tentatively TRBD1 or TRBD2 (5 bases each). Germline loops: CDR1 SGHDN, CDR2 FVKESK. CDR3 length: 15 residues. The V gene lost 1 base and the J gene lost 5 bases, with 14 bases spanning the gap. CDR3 sequence reads: CASSQGRSWGETQYF. The CDR3 DNA sequence: TGTGCCAGCAGCCAAGGGAGAAGTTGGGGGGAGACCCAGTACTTC. Drawing the rest from reference TRBV14 and TRBJ2-5, the complete variable domain is EAGVTQFPSHSVIEKGQTVTLRCDPISGHDNLYWYRRVMGKEIKFLLHFVKESKQDESGMPNNRFLAERTGGTYSTLKVQPAELEDSGVYFCASSQGRSWGETQYFGPGTRLLVL.

The chain has TRBV20-1 and TRBJ2-3; D possibly corresponds to TRBD2 (5 bases). V lost 4 bases and J lost 4, with 15 bases in between. The germline V gene encodes CDR1 DFQATT and CDR2 SNEGSKA (reference sequence). The CDR3 is 14 amino acids. The CDR3 reads CSATRRLIADTQYF. The CDR3 region has the DNA TGCAGTGCTACCCGGCGACTAATCGCAGATACGCAGTATTTT.

This clonotype was seen a handful of times. V gene TRBV20-1 combines with J gene TRBJ2-1; D is unresolved. Trimming removed 6 bases from V and 8 bases from J, with 20 bases in between. The CDR3 consists of 14 residues. Germline V lookup: CDR1 DFQATT, CDR2 SNEGSKA (reference sequence). The CDR3 loop is CSAPLVAVNDEQFF. DNA for the CDR3: TGCAGTGCCCCGCTAGTGGCTGTTAATGATGAGCAGTTCTTC.

This clonotype was counted at least ten times. The rearrangement uses TRBV7-2 and TRBJ2-3; the match to TRBD2 covers 7 bases. In germline, CDR1 is SGHTA, CDR2 FQGNSA. The CDR3 totals 16 residues. J was trimmed by 2 bases and V by 6 bases; bases with no gene match: 11. Here the CDR3 DNA reads TGTGCCAGCAGTTGGGCCGGGAGGAGGAACACAGATACGCAGTATTTT. Protein product: CASSWAGRRNTDTQYF. The full variable domain, completed using reference TRBV7-2 and TRBJ2-3, is GAGVSQSPSNKVTEKGKDVELRCDPISGHTALYWYRQSLGQGLEFLIYFQGNSAPDKSGLPSDRFSAERTGGSVSTLTIQRTQQEDSAVYLCASSWAGRRNTDTQYFGPGTRLTVL.

This rearrangement joins TRBV6-1 to TRBJ2-2; the D gene is possibly TRBD1 (6 bases). This CDR3 comprises 15 residues. Looked up from germline, CDR1 is MNHNS and CDR2 is SASEGT. Trimming removed 8 bases at V and 11 bases at J, with 24 bases between. The CDR3 DNA is TGTGCCAGCCGGCGCTGGGTGGTGAGAGGGGGAGAGCTGTTTTTT. It codes for CASRRWVVRGGELFF.

This clonotype was counted at least ten times. The chain uses TRBV12-3 or TRBV12-4 and TRBJ1-1; D perhaps matches TRBD1 (6 bases). This CDR3 spans 14 amino acids. The V and J ends lost 5 bases and 5 bases respectively, with 15 bases between them. Here the CDR3 reads CASSLQGGWTEAFF. CDR3 nucleotide sequence: TGTGCCAGCAGTCTACAGGGAGGCTGGACTGAAGCTTTCTTT.